This T cell receptor (beta chain) was retrieved from a study of cytomegalovirus exposure and HLA in healthy donors. The study's findings and limits: Among immune exposure information, only CMV serostatus was available.

With regard to this clone: Its cognate antigen is unknown.

Trimming removed 3 bases from V and 6 bases from J, with 18 bases in between. CDR1 is LNHDA and CDR2 is SQIVND in the germline V gene (reference sequence). The CDR3 totals 16 residues. The primer mix had 60 Vbeta and 13 Jbeta primers. The data were produced by immunoSEQ multiplex PCR, yet TCRdb's version contains in-frame clones alone and is incomplete. The sample consists of more than 95,000 clones, less than 80% of them appearing once. This TCR was sampled from a man in his forties or fifties in good health and CMV-seronegative. The rearrangement joins TRBV19 to TRBJ2-1; D is perhaps TRBD1 (5 bases). The sequenced sample consisted of PBMCs. Here the CDR3 DNA reads TGTGCCAGTAGTATCGTCGGTAGTCAGACAGTCAATGAGCAGTTCTTC. This codes for CASSIVGSQTVNEQFF.